Given below is one T cell receptor beta chain in context. This clonotype showed up just a few times. The antigen this receptor binds is unknown. Base qualities were left out, and no much larger clone turns up one base away. In the ophthalmopathy patients, disease was moderately to severely active, with a Clinical Activity Score of 3 or more, a NOSPECS grade of 4 or more, and a duration of less than 3 months. Exclusion was applied to patients with uncontrolled infections, other autoimmune diseases, pregnancy or lactation. Diagnoses were established on the basis of clinical symptoms, serum thyroxine and TRAb, thyroid ultrasound, and orbital computed tomography. PBMCs were separated from under 12 ml of fresh peripheral blood using Ficoll-Paque density gradient centrifugation. Total RNA was extracted using Trizol reagent, and RNA quality was assessed on an Agilent 2100 Bioanalyzer. The data stem from a study of T cells in Graves' hyperthyroidism and ophthalmopathy (dated by TCRdb to between 2018 and 2021). As for the study more broadly: Peripheral blood samples were taken at the time of initial diagnosis, prior to any treatment. To identify distinguishing TCR V-J signatures, a discovery cohort of roughly 100 patients was used, comprising approximately 40 with Graves' ophthalmopathy and some 57 with stable Graves' hyperthyroidism. Whether ophthalmopathy could be predicted prospectively was tested in an independent validation cohort made up of approximately 19 hyperthyroidism patients plus 17 patients who later progressed to ophthalmopathy. For training and testing, the 100 or so patients in the discovery cohort were randomly divided in a 7:3 ratio. The study also compared thyroid tissue and blood T-cell repertoires from roughly 6 Graves' hyperthyroidism patients. Once sampling was done, hyperthyroidism patients were given methimazole at a starting dose of 30 mg daily, whereas ophthalmopathy patients were given high-dose intravenous methylprednisolone. TCR Vbeta CDR3 sequencing of around 130 peripheral blood samples (over 40 ophthalmopathy, some 75 hyperthyroidism and approximately 17 progressor patients) is reported in the paper.

Study-wide findings and limitations: No statistical method was used to fix the sample size in advance, and group allocation was not hidden from the investigators. In validation, the model predicted progression to ophthalmopathy with just under 71% sensitivity and about 72% specificity, a median of roughly seven months before onset. Most expanded thyroid clonotypes (frequency above 0.001) were also found in blood, which suggests that blood repertoires may mirror thyroid immune responses. A model built on a 13 V-J signature distinguished ophthalmopathy from stable hyperthyroidism, reaching roughly 88% sensitivity and 81% to 83% specificity in cross-validation and 80%/75% in testing.

The TCR beta CDR3 regions were amplified from RNA transcripts. The first round of RT-PCR for the TCR CDR3 was performed with the HTBI primer set and the Qiagen OneStep RT-PCR kit. Libraries were constructed in a second round of multiplex PCR, after which size selection and purification were performed. Sequencing of the libraries was done on an Illumina HiSeq2000 using paired-end 100 bp reads. The authors processed their data as follows. Raw data were processed with SOAPnuke, discarding reads with adapters, uncalled bases, mean Phred below 15, or no exact constant-primer or identifier match. High-quality paired reads were merged using COPE v1.2.5, and each unique nucleotide sequence was defined as a clonotype. MiTCR v1.1 was used to align the clonotypes against IMGT TRBV, TRBD and TRBJ reference segments. Only V-J combinations with frequency above 0.0001, covering approximately 99% of repertoires, were analysed. A TCS score was defined as the ratio between F50 (clonal expansion) and ExV (chaos), using BLOSUM62-based TCRdist between CDR3 peptides within each V-J. Welch's t-statistics and random forest reduced fewer than 550 V-J features to about 12, which were used in a naive Bayes classifier (R e1071). TCRdb reanalyzed the raw reads on its own, using fastp at Q25 for trimming and MiXCR for clone calling, and kept in-frame beta chains. A single entry per CDR3 protein holds the most common genes and DNA from its merged rows. TCRdb, rather than the study authors, made the V and J calls. The sample contains about 460,000 distinct CDR3 sequences, about 20% of them found a single time. The ten top clones hold approximately 49% of the sample.

Specimen: blood. This TCR came from a woman between 65 and 79 years old with Graves' ophthalmopathy.

CDR3 loop: CATSDTISGTNYGYTF. At the DNA level, the sequence is TGTGCCACCAGTGATACCATTTCCGGGACGAACTATGGCTACACCTTC. The V and J segments used are TRBV24-1 and TRBJ1-2; the D region possibly corresponds to TRBD1 (5 bases align). CDR1 and CDR2 are read off the germline V gene as KGHDR and SFDVKD. The CDR3 runs 16 amino acids, cysteine and phenylalanine included. The CDR3 DNA has 48 bases and is translated from base 1. V loses 3 bases, J loses 2 bases, and the germline ends lie 15 bases apart.